This T cell receptor (beta chain) was recorded in a study of human T cells and chemical hapten exposure. The time point is: pre-sensitization, week 0. Indicated treatment: therapeutic diphenylcyclopropenone sensitization with weekly scalp DPC. Via MiXCR, TCRdb re-called the RACE reads, giving one row per CDR3 protein. The table includes about 60,000 distinct CDR3 sequences, over 9% detected once. The CDR3 spans 12 residues. Germline-derived CDR1 and CDR2 are DFQATT and SNEGSKA (reference sequence). Trimming pared 6 bases from V and 6 bases from J, leaving 12 bases between. The chain joins TRBV20-1 to TRBJ1-5, with D uncertain. The specimen was whole blood, collected in connection with sensitization to the hapten diphenylcyclopropenone (DPC). The receptor was derived from a woman aged 40 to 50 with alopecia areata. Some clones in this sample may be carry-over from other donors' samples. The CDR3 protein is CSALTSAQPQHF. The CDR3 DNA sequence: TGCAGTGCCCTGACATCGGCTCAGCCCCAGCATTTT.